These 26 T cell receptor beta chains came from one sample sequenced in a study of blood T cell repertoires in COVID-19. This table comes from immunoSEQ multiplex PCR, and its TCRdb copy is limited to in-frame clones, with some not included. The sample has some 210,000 clones, about nine tenths seen once. Sequenced: peripheral blood. These receptors originate from a woman in her 40s with acute or convalescent COVID-19.

The chain combines TRBV5-1 with TRBJ2-5, with 7 positions matching TRBD1. The V gene's germline CDR1 is SGHRS and CDR2 YFSETQ. V gave up 4 bases and J gave up 4 bases; unmatched junction bases: 13. The CDR3 covers 16 residues. The CDR3 protein is CASSPTGRGGAETQYF. The CDR3 region has the DNA TGCGCCAGCAGCCCAACTGGGAGAGGGGGCGCAGAGACCCAGTACTTC.

V is TRBV28 and J is TRBJ1-5; TRBD1 is a possible D gene (5 bases). CDR3 size: 17 residues. V was cut by 3 bases and J by 2 bases, with 17 bases left in between. Germline CDR1 and CDR2: MDHEN and SYDVKM. The CDR3, as DNA: TGTGCCAGCAGTTTGGGAGTGGGCCCGGGGGGCAATCAGCCCCAGCATTTT. As protein: CASSLGVGPGGNQPQHF.

This clone appeared once. This sequence joins TRBV11-2 and TRBJ2-3, with D possibly matching TRBD2 (6 bases). Germline lookup yields CDR1 SGHAT and CDR2 FQNNGV. Trimming removed 1 base at V and 6 bases at J, with 20 bases between. The CDR3 is 17 amino acids. CDR3 in amino acids: CASSLGLAKRSDDTQYF. In nucleotides, the CDR3 is TGTGCCAGCAGCTTAGGGCTAGCGAAGCGGTCTGACGATACGCAGTATTTT.

This clone showed up just once. The rearrangement uses TRBV9 and TRBJ1-3; D possibly corresponds to TRBD1 (6 bases). V was clipped by 3 bases and J by 0 bases, with 10 bases between them. This CDR3 contains 15 residues. The germline V gene encodes CDR1 SGDLS and CDR2 YYNGEE. CDR3 in DNA: TGTGCCAGCAGCGCGGGACAACTCTCTGGAAACACCATATATTTT. Translating it yields CASSAGQLSGNTIYF.

V and J are TRBV27 and TRBJ2-5, with D tentatively TRBD2 (5 bases). Germline CDR1 MNHEY, CDR2 SMNVEV (reference sequence). CDR3 length: 15 residues. V was clipped by 5 bases and J by 4 bases, with 17 bases between them. This CDR3 reads CASSPTADLTETQYF. CDR3 nucleotide sequence: TGTGCCAGCAGTCCCACCGCGGACTTAACAGAGACCCAGTACTTC.

This chain links TRBV6-2 or TRBV6-3 with TRBJ1-3; D perhaps matches TRBD1 (6 bases). Trimming took 2 bases from V and 2 from J, leaving 13 bases between them. CDR1 is MNHEY and CDR2 is SVGEGT in the germline V gene. CDR3 size: 16 residues. Here the CDR3 reads CASSYDPGVTGNTIYF. CDR3 DNA: TGTGCCAGCAGTTACGACCCAGGGGTAACTGGAAACACCATATATTTT.

The V call is TRBV2, the J call TRBJ1-1; D might be TRBD1 (5 bases). The CDR3 has 13 amino acids. Germline-derived CDR1 and CDR2 are SNHLY and FYNNEI. V was cut by 4 bases and J by 1 base, with 7 bases left in between. Here the CDR3 DNA reads TGTGCCAGCAGTGCGGACACGAACACTGAAGCTTTCTTT. This gives the protein CASSADTNTEAFF.

The chain carries TRBV3-1 (or the pseudogene TRBV3-2) and TRBJ1-1; TRBD1 agrees at 8 bases. The CDR3 is 14 residues long. Unmatched junction bases numbered 5, after V lost 2 bases and J lost 6 bases. The germline CDR1 and CDR2 sequences are LGHDT and YNNKEL (reference sequence). The CDR3 region has the DNA TGTGCCAGCAGCCAACGACAGGGGTTCGCTGAAGCTTTCTTT. Encoded protein: CASSQRQGFAEAFF.

This clone has only one observation. The V gene is TRBV5-6, the J gene TRBJ2-3; no definite D call. This CDR3 is 14 amino acids long. The germline V gene has CDR1 SGHDT and CDR2 YYEEEE. V lost 4 bases and J 0 bases, leaving 9 bases between the germline ends. CDR3 nucleotide sequence: TGTGCCAGCAGCCCCCAGGCAAGCACAGATACGCAGTATTTT. The encoded protein is CASSPQASTDTQYF.

In this sample, this clone turned up once. The CDR3 coding sequence is TGTGCCAGCACTCCGGGACTAGCGGGGGCCACCTCCTACAATGAGCAGTTCTTC. It encodes CASTPGLAGATSYNEQFF. The gene calls are TRBV7-8 and TRBJ2-1; 14 nucleotides agree with TRBD2. The CDR3 contains 18 residues. With V trimmed by 7 bases and J by 0 bases, 8 bases remained unmatched. Germline V gives CDR1 SGHVS, CDR2 FQNEAQ.

The chain is built from TRBV30 and TRBJ2-1, with D uncertain. The CDR3 extends over 13 amino acids. V was trimmed by 2 bases and J by 8 bases, leaving 13 bases between them. Germline V lookup: CDR1 GTSNPN, CDR2 SVGIG (reference sequence). The DNA for the CDR3 is TGTGCCTGGAGTCCCACGAGGCCATATGAGCAGTTCTTC. As protein: CAWSPTRPYEQFF. The entire variable domain, with the rest obtained from reference TRBV30 and TRBJ2-1, is as follows: SQTIHQWPATLVQPVGSPLSLECTVEGTSNPNLYWYRQAAGRGLQLLFYSVGIGQISSEVPQNLSASRPQDRQFILSSKKLLLSDSGFYLCAWSPTRPYEQFFGPGTRLTVL.

The chain carries TRBV30 and TRBJ1-5; D might be TRBD1 (5 bases). V gave up 4 bases and J gave up 7 bases, with 17 bases separating them. The CDR3 consists of 14 residues. CDR1 is GTSNPN, CDR2 SVGIG, per germline (reference sequence). The CDR3 spells CAWTGTPGGQPQHF. CDR3 DNA: TGTGCCTGGACCGGGACCCCGGGAGGACAGCCCCAGCATTTT.

V is TRBV18 and J is TRBJ1-4; D is uncertain. The length of the CDR3 is 14 residues. Germline CDR1 and CDR2: KGHSH and LQKENI. Trimming took off 3 bases at V and 0 bases at J, with 5 bases between the two ends. CDR3 nucleotides: TGTGCCAGCTCACCTTCGGCAACTAATGAAAAACTGTTTTTT. It translates to CASSPSATNEKLFF.

This chain links TRBV11-2 with TRBJ1-3, with a weak D call TRBD1 (5 bases). The CDR3 consists of 17 residues. The V gene's germline CDR1 is SGHAT and CDR2 FQNNGV. V was trimmed by 5 bases and J by 0 bases, leaving 17 bases between them. The CDR3 DNA reads TGTGCCAGCAGCCCTTTACAGGTTCCCTACTCTGGAAACACCATATATTTT. Its translation is CASSPLQVPYSGNTIYF.

A word on this clone: An end of the junction differs from the germline gene, which may be a read error. V gene TRBV6-5 combines with J gene TRBJ1-4; D unresolved. Germline loops: CDR1 MNHEY, CDR2 SVGAGI. The CDR3 is made up of 13 amino acids. CDR3 in amino acids: CASTYSAGEKLFF. In nucleotides, the CDR3 is TGTGCCAGCACTTACAGTGCGGGTGAAAAACTGTTTTTT.

The rearrangement joins TRBV5-1 to TRBJ2-3; D possibly corresponds to TRBD2 (6 bases). Looked up from germline, CDR1 is SGHRS and CDR2 is YFSETQ. The CDR3 runs 15 residues. V lost 4 bases and J lost 2, with 14 bases in between. The CDR3 is CASSGAEGFTDTQYF. For the CDR3, the DNA is TGCGCCAGCAGCGGGGCGGAGGGTTTCACAGATACGCAGTATTTT.

This clone was counted a single time. V gene TRBV15 combines with J gene TRBJ2-7, with 8 bases fitting TRBD1. The germline V gene has CDR1 LNHNV and CDR2 YYDKDF (reference sequence). This CDR3 comprises 14 residues. Losses at the gene ends were 3 bases for V and 7 bases for J; bases not matched to a gene: 8. The CDR3 spells CATSRTTGDVEQYV. CDR3 nucleotide sequence: TGTGCCACCAGCAGGACGACAGGGGATGTGGAGCAGTACGTC.

The V gene is TRBV2, the J gene TRBJ1-5, with 7 bases matching TRBD1. The ends lost 5 bases at V and 4 bases at J; junction bases unmatched: 11. This CDR3 spans 16 amino acids. The germline V gene has CDR1 SNHLY and CDR2 FYNNEI. The CDR3 coding sequence is TGTGCCAGCAGTAGTCGGAAGGGGGCTGGAAATCAGCCCCAGCATTTT. This encodes CASSSRKGAGNQPQHF.

The V and J genes are TRBV5-1 and TRBJ1-6; tentative D call: TRBD1 (6 bases). Germline loops: CDR1 SGHRS, CDR2 YFSETQ. This CDR3 has 16 residues. Trimming shortened V by 1 base and J by 5 bases, and 13 bases separated the two germline ends. Here the CDR3 reads CASSLNKQGDNSPLHF. The CDR3 DNA reads TGCGCCAGCAGCTTGAATAAACAGGGCGATAATTCACCCCTCCACTTT.

This rearrangement joins TRBV7-2 to TRBJ2-2; the match to TRBD1 covers 8 bases. The germline gives CDR1 SGHTA, CDR2 FQGNSA. The length of the CDR3 is 17 residues. After removal of 1 base from V and 3 bases from J, the junction contained 7 bases not matched to a gene. The CDR3 here is CASSLVGQGWDTGELFF. DNA for the CDR3: TGTGCCAGCAGCTTAGTCGGACAGGGTTGGGACACCGGGGAGCTGTTTTTT.

The genes are TRBV29-1 and TRBJ1-1, with a tentative D call TRBD1 (6 bases). This CDR3 spans 14 amino acids. The germline V gene has CDR1 SQVTM and CDR2 ANQGSEA. The germline V and J ends were trimmed by 6 bases and 1 base, with 15 bases remaining between them. Here the CDR3 DNA reads TGCAGCGTCGCCAGGGGTCCTGGGAACACTGAAGCTTTCTTT. Its protein is CSVARGPGNTEAFF.

The chain couples TRBV7-6 to TRBJ1-1; a possible D gene is TRBD1 (6 bases). Germline V gene sequence: CDR1 SGHVS, CDR2 FNYEAQ. V was clipped by 3 bases and J by 0 bases, with 11 bases between them. The CDR3 extends over 15 amino acids. CDR3 amino acids: CASSLARDMNTEAFF. Written as DNA, the CDR3 is TGTGCCAGCAGCTTGGCGAGGGACATGAACACTGAAGCTTTCTTT.

This clone was counted a few times. Additional DNA sequences in this sample encode the identical CDR3. The chain recombines TRBV19 with TRBJ1-3, with 8 bases that match TRBD1. Germline assignment: CDR1 LNHDA and CDR2 SQIVND (reference sequence). V lost 6 bases, J lost 4 bases, and 5 bases stayed unmatched. This CDR3 has 14 residues. CDR3: CASSRGQGGNTIYF. CDR3 nucleotide sequence: TGTGCCAGTAGCCGCGGACAGGGCGGAAACACCATATATTTT.

The V and J genes are TRBV6-5 and TRBJ1-2; D gene unclear. The germline V gene has CDR1 MNHEY and CDR2 SVGAGI. This CDR3 comprises 13 residues. Between the trimmed V and J ends, which lost 1 base and 2 bases, there was a span of 5 bases. The CDR3 DNA follows: TGTGCCAGCAGTTACTACAGAAACTATGGCTACACCTTC. Protein product: CASSYYRNYGYTF.

V is TRBV7-2 and J is TRBJ2-5; 7 nucleotides line up with TRBD1. CDR3 size: 15 residues. Germline values: CDR1 SGHTA, CDR2 FQGNSA. V lost 5 bases, J lost 5 bases, and 11 bases stayed unmatched. CDR3 sequence: CASSPLDRTQETQYF. CDR3 DNA sequence: TGTGCCAGCAGCCCCCTGGACAGGACCCAGGAGACCCAGTACTTC. The complete variable domain, with remaining parts taken from reference TRBV7-2 and TRBJ2-5, reads GAGVSQSPSNKVTEKGKDVELRCDPISGHTALYWYRQSLGQGLEFLIYFQGNSAPDKSGLPSDRFSAERTGGSVSTLTIQRTQQEDSAVYLCASSPLDRTQETQYFGPGTRLLVL.

This sequence joins TRBV5-1 and TRBJ1-2; 7 bases map to TRBD1. The CDR3 has 14 amino acids. The germline gives CDR1 SGHRS, CDR2 YFSETQ. Unmatched junction bases numbered 5, after V lost 0 bases and J lost 6 bases. The chain's CDR3 is CASSLGSGGDGYTF. The CDR3 DNA follows: TGCGCCAGCAGCTTGGGATCAGGGGGTGATGGCTACACCTTC.